The 9 T cell receptor beta chains below come from one sample, sequenced in a study of blood T cells in healthy people across ages. PCR was performed a second time for about 7 to 11 cycles using a sample-barcoded 5' primer and a J-beta primer mix. TCRdb itself ran the 5' RACE reads through MiXCR, one entry per CDR3 protein. Of over 500,000 distinct CDR3 sequences listed, approximately 52% were seen once; the top ten hold 13%. Sequenced input: blood. The receptors originated from a woman of 80 years or more in good health.

The rearrangement joins TRBV20-1 to TRBJ1-5; 8 nucleotides line up with TRBD1. With V trimmed by 5 bases and J by 4 bases, 10 bases remained unmatched. This CDR3 comprises 15 residues. Per the germline V gene, CDR1 is DFQATT and CDR2 is SNEGSKA (reference sequence). CDR3 nucleotide sequence: TGCAGTGCTGTCATCGGGGGGACAGGAAATCAGCCCCAGCATTTT. Protein product: CSAVIGGTGNQPQHF.

In its sample, this clonotype was seen a few times. V gene TRBV20-1 combines with J gene TRBJ1-6, with TRBD1 matching over 10 bases. V trimming: 6 bases; J trimming: 10 bases; junction bases outside the gene matches: 15. The germline gives CDR1 DFQATT, CDR2 SNEGSKA (reference sequence). The CDR3 is made up of 16 amino acids. The CDR3 DNA is TGCAGTGCCCGGGACCCCCGTGGGACAGGGGACTCACCCCTCCACTTT. Translating it yields CSARDPRGTGDSPLHF.

This clonotype was recorded many times. The chain links TRBV29-1 to TRBJ2-7; TRBD1 matches 8 bases. Trimming took 6 bases from V and 4 from J; bases not matched to a gene: 5. Germline lookup yields CDR1 SQVTM and CDR2 ANQGSEA. This CDR3 region has 12 residues. The CDR3 sequence is CSVGQGGYEQYF. CDR3 nucleotide sequence: TGCAGCGTCGGACAGGGTGGGTACGAGCAGTACTTC.

There are a few counts of this clonotype. The chain combines TRBV7-2 with TRBJ2-7; D possibly corresponds to TRBD1 (5 bases). Germline CDR1 SGHTA, CDR2 FQGNSA. V was pared by 3 bases and J by 0 bases, with 9 bases between. The CDR3 is made up of 14 amino acids. DNA for the CDR3: TGTGCCAGCAGCTTTCCTGGGGCCTCCTACGAGCAGTACTTC. It yields the protein CASSFPGASYEQYF.

Concerning this clonotype itself: A single base separates this from a much larger clone, so it may be a read error. This sequence joins TRBV7-6 and TRBJ2-1; D uncertain. Trimming cost V 5 bases and J 6 bases, with 8 bases left between them. CDR3 length: 12 amino acids. The germline gives CDR1 SGHVS, CDR2 FNYEAQ. DNA for the CDR3: TGTGCCAGCAGCCAGACTGCCAATGAGCAGTTCTTC. Translating gives CASSQTANEQFF.

The V and J genes are TRBV7-9 and TRBJ1-2; a weak D match, TRBD1 (5 bases). The length of the CDR3 is 15 residues. CDR1 and CDR2 (germline): SEHNR, FQNEAQ (reference sequence). Trimming cost V 6 bases and J 7 bases, with 21 bases left between them. CDR3 loop: CASRSGRGNRAGYTF. Here the CDR3 DNA reads TGTGCCAGCAGGTCGGGCCGGGGGAACCGCGCTGGCTACACCTTC.

This clonotype appeared a few times. The chain carries TRBV5-1 and TRBJ2-5; D may be TRBD1 or TRBD2 (5 bases each). V lost 5 bases and J 11 bases, leaving 25 bases between the germline ends. Germline V gene data show CDR1 as SGHRS and CDR2 as YFSETQ. CDR3 length: 15 residues. CDR3 loop: CASRGWDGTYNEQYF. The CDR3 DNA sequence: TGCGCCAGCAGAGGTTGGGACGGGACCTACAATGAGCAGTACTTC.

This clonotype appeared a few times. A read error is possible here, since a much larger clone lies one base away. This chain uses TRBV10-3 with TRBJ1-6, with D possibly matching TRBD1 (6 bases). The V end was cut by 5 bases, the J end by 6 bases, with 11 bases between. The germline V gene has CDR1 ENHRY and CDR2 SYGVKD. This CDR3 contains 14 residues. Written as DNA, the CDR3 is TGTGCCATCAGTCGGGGACAACCTAATTCACCCCTCCACTTT. This sequence encodes CAISRGQPNSPLHF.

At least ten counts were recorded for this clonotype. The gene calls are TRBV27 and TRBJ1-1; 9 positions agree with TRBD1. CDR3 size: 16 residues. Per germline, CDR1 MNHEY and CDR2 SMNVEV (reference sequence). The ends lost 5 bases at V and 1 base at J; junction bases unmatched: 8. This chain's CDR3 is CASSTLQGARNTEAFF. CDR3 sequence (DNA): TGTGCCAGCAGTACCCTACAGGGGGCACGGAACACTGAAGCTTTCTTT.